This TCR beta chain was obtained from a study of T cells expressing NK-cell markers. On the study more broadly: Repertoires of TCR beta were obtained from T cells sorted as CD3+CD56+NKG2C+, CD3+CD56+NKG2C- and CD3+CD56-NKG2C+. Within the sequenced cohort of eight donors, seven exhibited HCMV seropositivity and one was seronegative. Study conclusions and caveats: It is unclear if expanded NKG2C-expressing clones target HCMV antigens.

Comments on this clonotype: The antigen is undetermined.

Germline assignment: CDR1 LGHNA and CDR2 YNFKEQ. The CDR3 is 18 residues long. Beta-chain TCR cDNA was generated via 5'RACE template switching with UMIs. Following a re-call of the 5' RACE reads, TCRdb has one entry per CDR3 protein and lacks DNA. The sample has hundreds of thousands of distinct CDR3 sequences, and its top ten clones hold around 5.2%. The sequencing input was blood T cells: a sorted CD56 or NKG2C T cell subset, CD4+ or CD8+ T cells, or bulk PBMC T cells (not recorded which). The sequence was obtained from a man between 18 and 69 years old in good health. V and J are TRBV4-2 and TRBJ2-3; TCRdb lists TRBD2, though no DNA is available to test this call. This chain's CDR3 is CASSLGTSGGYRSDTQYF.